The TCR beta chain described here comes from a study of blood T cell repertoires in COVID-19. Study-wide context: COVID-19 samples from acute and convalescent phases originated in the United States, Italy and Spain.

The V segment lost 3 bases and the J segment 1 base; nucleotides outside the gene matches: 12. CDR1 is KGHDR, CDR2 SFDVKD, per germline. The CDR3 has 18 amino acids. Original data processing: Amplification of reference gene primers provided the estimated nucleated cell counts. Libraries were prepared by immunoSEQ multiplex PCR; TCRdb keeps only in-frame clonotypes and omits some of them. V and J calls and clone size follow that table, whereas D and trimming were derived from the DNA. The data hold 200,000 to 250,000 clones, with approximately 84% observed a single time. This receptor was obtained from an elderly woman with COVID-19, enrolled during active disease. The chain carries TRBV24-1 and TRBJ2-7; 9 nucleotides agree with TRBD1. Sample: peripheral blood. Here the CDR3 reads CATSDPGAGGQGSYEQYF. The CDR3 nucleotides are TGTGCCACCAGTGATCCCGGGGCGGGTGGACAGGGGTCCTACGAGCAGTACTTC.